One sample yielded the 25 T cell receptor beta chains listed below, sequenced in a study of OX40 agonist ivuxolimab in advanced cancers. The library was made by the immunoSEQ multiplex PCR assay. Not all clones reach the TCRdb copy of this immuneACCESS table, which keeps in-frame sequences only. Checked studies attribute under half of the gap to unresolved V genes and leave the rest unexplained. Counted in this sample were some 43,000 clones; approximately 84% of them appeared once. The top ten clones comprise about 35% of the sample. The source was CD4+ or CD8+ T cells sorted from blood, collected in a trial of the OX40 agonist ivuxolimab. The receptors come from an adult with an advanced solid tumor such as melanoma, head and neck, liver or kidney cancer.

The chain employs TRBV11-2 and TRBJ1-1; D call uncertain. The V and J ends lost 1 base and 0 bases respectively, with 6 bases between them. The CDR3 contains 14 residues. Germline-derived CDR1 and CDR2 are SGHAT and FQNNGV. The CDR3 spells CASSLVGLNTEAFF. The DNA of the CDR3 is TGTGCCAGCAGCTTAGTAGGATTGAACACTGAAGCTTTCTTT.

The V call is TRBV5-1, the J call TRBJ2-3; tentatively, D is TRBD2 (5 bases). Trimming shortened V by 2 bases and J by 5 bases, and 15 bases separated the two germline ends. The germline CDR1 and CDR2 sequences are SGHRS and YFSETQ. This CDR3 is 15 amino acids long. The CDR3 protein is CASSLGEGLGDTQYF. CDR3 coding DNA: TGCGCCAGCAGCTTAGGTGAGGGCCTGGGAGATACGCAGTATTTT.

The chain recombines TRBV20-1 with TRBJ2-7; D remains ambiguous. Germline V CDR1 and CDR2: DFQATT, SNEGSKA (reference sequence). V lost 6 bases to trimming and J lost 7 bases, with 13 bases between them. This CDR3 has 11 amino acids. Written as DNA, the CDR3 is TGCAGTGCCACCAGATCGCAGGAGCAGTACTTC. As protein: CSATRSQEQYF.

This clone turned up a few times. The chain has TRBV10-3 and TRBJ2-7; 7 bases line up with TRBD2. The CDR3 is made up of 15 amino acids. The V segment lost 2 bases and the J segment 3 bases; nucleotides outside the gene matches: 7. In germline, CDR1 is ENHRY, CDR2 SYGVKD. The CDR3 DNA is TGTGCCATCAGTGAGGGGAGGGTCCCTTTCTACGAGCAGTACTTC. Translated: CAISEGRVPFYEQYF.

The CDR3 is CASSVGNEPTYEQYF. CDR3 coding DNA: TGTGCCAGCAGCGTAGGGAACGAACCGACCTACGAGCAGTACTTC. The chain links TRBV21-1 to TRBJ2-7. TRBV21-1 is classified as a pseudogene. The CDR3 loop spans 15 amino acids.

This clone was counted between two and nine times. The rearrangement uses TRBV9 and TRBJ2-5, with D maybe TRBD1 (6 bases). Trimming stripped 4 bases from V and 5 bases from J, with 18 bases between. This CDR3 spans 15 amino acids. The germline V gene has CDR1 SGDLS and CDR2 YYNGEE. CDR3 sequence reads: CASSSQGLSGETQYF. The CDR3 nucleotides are TGTGCCAGCAGCTCCCAGGGGCTATCGGGGGAGACCCAGTACTTC.

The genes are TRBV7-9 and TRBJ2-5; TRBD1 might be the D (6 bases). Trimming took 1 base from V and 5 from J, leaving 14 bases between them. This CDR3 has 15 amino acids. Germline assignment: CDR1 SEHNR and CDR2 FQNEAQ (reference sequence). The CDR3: CASSLGTGYGETQYF. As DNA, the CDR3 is TGTGCCAGCAGCTTAGGAACAGGGTATGGGGAGACCCAGTACTTC. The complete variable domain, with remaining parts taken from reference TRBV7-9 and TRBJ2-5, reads DTGVSQNPRHKITKRGQNVTFRCDPISEHNRLYWYRQTLGQGPEFLTYFQNEAQLEKSRLLSDRFSAERPKGSFSTLEIQRTEQGDSAMYLCASSLGTGYGETQYFGPGTRLLVL.

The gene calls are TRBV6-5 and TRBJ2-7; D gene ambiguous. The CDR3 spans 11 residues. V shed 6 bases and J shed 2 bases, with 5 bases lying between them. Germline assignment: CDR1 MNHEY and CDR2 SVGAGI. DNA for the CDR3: TGTGCCAGCAGGGTCACCTACGAGCAGTACTTC. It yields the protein CASRVTYEQYF.

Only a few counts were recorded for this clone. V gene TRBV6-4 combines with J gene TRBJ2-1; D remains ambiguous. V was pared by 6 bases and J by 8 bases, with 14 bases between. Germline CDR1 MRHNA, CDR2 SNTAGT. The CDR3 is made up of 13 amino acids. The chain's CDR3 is CASSVKRSHEQFF. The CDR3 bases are TGTGCCAGCAGCGTTAAGCGTTCGCATGAGCAGTTCTTC.

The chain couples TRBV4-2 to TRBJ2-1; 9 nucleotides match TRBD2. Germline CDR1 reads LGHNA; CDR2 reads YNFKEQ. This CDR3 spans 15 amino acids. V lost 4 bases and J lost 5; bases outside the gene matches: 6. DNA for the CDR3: TGTGCCAGCAGCCCTCCGACTAGCGGAGACAATGAGCAGTTCTTC. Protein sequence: CASSPPTSGDNEQFF.

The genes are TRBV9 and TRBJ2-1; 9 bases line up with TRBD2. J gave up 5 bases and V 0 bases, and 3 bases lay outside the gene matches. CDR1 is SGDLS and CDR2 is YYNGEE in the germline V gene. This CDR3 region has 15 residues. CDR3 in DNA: TGTGCCAGCAGCGTAGTTGCTAGCGGGGACAATGAGCAGTTCTTC. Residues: CASSVVASGDNEQFF. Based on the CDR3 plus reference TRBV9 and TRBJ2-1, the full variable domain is DSGVTQTPKHLITATGQRVTLRCSPRSGDLSVYWYQQSLDQGLQFLIQYYNGEERAKGNILERFSAQQFPDLHSELNLSSLELGDSALYFCASSVVASGDNEQFFGPGTRLTVL.

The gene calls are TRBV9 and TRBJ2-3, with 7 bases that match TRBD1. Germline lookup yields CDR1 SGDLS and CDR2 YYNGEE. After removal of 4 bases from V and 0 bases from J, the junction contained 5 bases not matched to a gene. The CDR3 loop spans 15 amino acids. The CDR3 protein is CASSPRTGSTDTQYF. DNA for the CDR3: TGTGCCAGCAGCCCTCGGACAGGAAGCACAGATACGCAGTATTTT.

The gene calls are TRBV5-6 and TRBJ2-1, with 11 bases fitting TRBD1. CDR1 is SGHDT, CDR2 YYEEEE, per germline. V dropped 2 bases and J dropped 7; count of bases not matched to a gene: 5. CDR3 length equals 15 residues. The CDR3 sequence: CASSFTGTGGNEQFF. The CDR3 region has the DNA TGTGCCAGCAGCTTCACCGGGACAGGGGGGAATGAGCAGTTCTTC.

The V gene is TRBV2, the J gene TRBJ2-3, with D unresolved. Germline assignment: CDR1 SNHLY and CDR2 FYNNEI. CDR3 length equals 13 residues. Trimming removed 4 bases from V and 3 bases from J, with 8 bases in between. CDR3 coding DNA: TGTGCCAGCAGTGTACAAGAAACAGATACGCAGTATTTT. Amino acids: CASSVQETDTQYF. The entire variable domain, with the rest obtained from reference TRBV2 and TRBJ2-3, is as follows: EPEVTQTPSHQVTQMGQEVILRCVPISNHLYFYWYRQILGQKVEFLVSFYNNEISEKSEIFDDQFSVERPDGSNFTLKIRSTKLEDSAMYFCASSVQETDTQYFGPGTRLTVL.

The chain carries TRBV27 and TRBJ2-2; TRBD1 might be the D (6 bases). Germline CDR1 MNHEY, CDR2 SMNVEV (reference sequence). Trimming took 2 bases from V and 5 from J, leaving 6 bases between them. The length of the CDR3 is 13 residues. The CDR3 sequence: CASSLRGTGELFF. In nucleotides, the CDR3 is TGTGCCAGCAGTTTAAGGGGGACCGGGGAGCTGTTTTTT.

The CDR3 DNA sequence: TGTGCCAGCAACGAAGCGGGACAGGTCGACGAGCAGTACTTC. Protein product: CASNEAGQVDEQYF. This rearrangement joins TRBV2 to TRBJ2-7, with D possibly TRBD1 on 8 matching bases. The CDR3 is 14 residues long. The germline V gene encodes CDR1 SNHLY and CDR2 FYNNEI. Trimming took 7 bases from V and 5 from J, leaving 18 bases between them.

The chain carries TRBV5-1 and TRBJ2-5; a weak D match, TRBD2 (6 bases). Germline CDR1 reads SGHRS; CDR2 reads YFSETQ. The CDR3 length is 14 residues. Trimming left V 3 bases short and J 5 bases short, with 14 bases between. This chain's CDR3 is CASSYSGEAETQYF. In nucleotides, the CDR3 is TGCGCCAGCAGCTATAGCGGAGAGGCCGAGACCCAGTACTTC.

CDR3 DNA: TGTGCCAGCAGTTTATTGGGACAGGGGGCGGGAGAGACCCAGTACTTC. Encoded protein: CASSLLGQGAGETQYF. This chain links TRBV27 with TRBJ2-5; 12 bases fit TRBD1. The CDR3 loop spans 16 amino acids. In germline, CDR1 is MNHEY, CDR2 SMNVEV (reference sequence). The trim removed 1 base at V and 4 bases at J, leaving 4 bases unmatched.

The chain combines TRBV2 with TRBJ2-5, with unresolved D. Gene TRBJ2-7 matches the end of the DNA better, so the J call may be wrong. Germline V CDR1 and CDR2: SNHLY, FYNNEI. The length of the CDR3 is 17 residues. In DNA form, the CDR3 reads TGTGCCAGCACCCTCCCCCTCCATACTCCAGGCTCCTACGAGCAGTACTTC. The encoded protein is CASTLPLHTPGSYEQYF.

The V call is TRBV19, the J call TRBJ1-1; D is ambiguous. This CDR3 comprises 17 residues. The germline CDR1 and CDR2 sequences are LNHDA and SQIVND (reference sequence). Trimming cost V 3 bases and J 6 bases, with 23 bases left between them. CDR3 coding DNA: TGTGCCAGTAGTATTGGATTGGTGGGTCCATCCCTTTCTGAAGCTTTCTTT. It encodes CASSIGLVGPSLSEAFF.

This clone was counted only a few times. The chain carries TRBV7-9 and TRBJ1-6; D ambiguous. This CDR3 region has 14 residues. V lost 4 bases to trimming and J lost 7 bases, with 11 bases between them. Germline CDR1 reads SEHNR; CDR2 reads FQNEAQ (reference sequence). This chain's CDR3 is CASSSSPRNSPLHF. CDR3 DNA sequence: TGTGCCAGCAGCTCCAGTCCGCGGAATTCACCCCTCCACTTT.

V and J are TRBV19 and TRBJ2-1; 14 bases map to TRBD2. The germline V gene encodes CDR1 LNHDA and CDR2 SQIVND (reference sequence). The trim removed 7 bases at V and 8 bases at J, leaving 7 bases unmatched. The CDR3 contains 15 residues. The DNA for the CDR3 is TGTGCCAGTATTGGGACTAGCGGGAGAGGCCATGAGCAGTTCTTC. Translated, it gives CASIGTSGRGHEQFF.

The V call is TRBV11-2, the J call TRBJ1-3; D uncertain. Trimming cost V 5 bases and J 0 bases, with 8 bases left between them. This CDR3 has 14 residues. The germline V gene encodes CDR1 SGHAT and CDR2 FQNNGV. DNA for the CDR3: TGTGCCAGCAGCCCCTGGAGCTCTGGAAACACCATATATTTT. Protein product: CASSPWSSGNTIYF.

This chain's CDR3 is CASSFAKETQYF. The CDR3 DNA is TGCGCCAGCAGCTTCGCAAAAGAGACCCAGTACTTC. This rearrangement joins TRBV5-1 to TRBJ2-5; the D is unclear. The CDR3 has 12 amino acids. Per the germline V gene, CDR1 is SGHRS and CDR2 is YFSETQ. Trimming removed 2 bases from V and 3 bases from J, with 5 bases in between.

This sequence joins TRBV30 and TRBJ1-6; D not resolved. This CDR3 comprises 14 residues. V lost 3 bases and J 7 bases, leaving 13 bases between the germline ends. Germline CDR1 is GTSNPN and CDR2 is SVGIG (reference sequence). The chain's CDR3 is CAWRGALENSPLHF. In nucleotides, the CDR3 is TGTGCCTGGAGGGGCGCCTTGGAGAATTCACCCCTCCACTTT.